At least ten counts were recorded for the clone carrying this T cell receptor (beta chain). This sample is part of a study of T-cell memory formation after mild COVID-19. The CDR3 sequence is 14 residues long. CDR1 is DFQATT and CDR2 is SNEGSKA in the germline V gene (reference sequence). The J segment lost 5 bases and the V segment lost 1 base, leaving 5 bases of the junction unmatched. TCRdb passed the 5' RACE reads through MiXCR, listing each CDR3 protein once. The table records some 490,000 distinct CDR3 sequences, 18% of them present only once. The chain employs TRBV20-1 and TRBJ2-7; 10 bases match TRBD2. Specimen: PBMCs or a T cell subset sorted from them (not recorded which). The TCR sequence derives from an adult woman who had mild COVID-19 (a few samples of this study predate the infection). Cell type and time point are not known. CDR3 coding DNA: TGCAGTGCTAGAGCGATCACTAGCGGGAACGAGCAGTACTTC. Its protein is CSARAITSGNEQYF.